The 29 T cell receptor beta chains presented below share a single source sample, sequenced in a study of human T cells and chemical hapten exposure. This sample's time point: pre-sensitization, week 0. Treatment meaning: therapeutic diphenylcyclopropenone sensitization with weekly scalp DPC. Using its own MiXCR run on the RACE reads, TCRdb lists one record per CDR3 protein. The top ten hold about 2.5% of the sample, which has around 250,000 distinct CDR3 sequences, approximately 8.4% seen once. The sample consisted of whole blood, taken in connection with sensitization to the hapten diphenylcyclopropenone (DPC). Receptors originate from a middle-aged woman with alopecia areata. Some clones in this sample may be carry-over from other donors' samples.

This chain joins TRBV28 and TRBJ2-3, with a weak D call TRBD1 (5 bases). The germline V gene encodes CDR1 MDHEN and CDR2 SYDVKM. V lost 4 bases, J lost 6 bases, and 17 bases lay in between. This CDR3 comprises 15 residues. The CDR3 sequence is CASSSSRQRVDTQYF. In DNA, the CDR3 is TGTGCCAGCAGTTCCTCCAGACAGCGAGTGGATACGCAGTATTTT.

In DNA, the CDR3 is TGTGCCAGCAGCCCGAACCTATTACAGGGCGCGGGCTACACCTTC. Translating it yields CASSPNLLQGAGYTF. This sequence joins TRBV7-2 and TRBJ1-2, with D perhaps TRBD1 (6 bases). The CDR3 is 15 amino acids. Trimming removed 5 bases at V and 8 bases at J, with 21 bases between. Germline CDR1 is SGHTA and CDR2 is FQGNSA.

This clonotype was found many times. V and J are TRBV5-6 and TRBJ1-1; D might be TRBD1 (6 bases). V lost 0 bases and J lost 4, with 16 bases in between. The CDR3 sequence is 16 residues long. Germline V lookup: CDR1 SGHDT, CDR2 YYEEEE. The CDR3 DNA reads TGTGCCAGCAGCTTGGGATCCGGGACAATGCTCACTGAAGCTTTCTTT. This codes for CASSLGSGTMLTEAFF.

This clonotype was observed at least ten times. This chain joins TRBV29-1 and TRBJ1-2; D is possibly TRBD1 (5 bases). V was trimmed by 5 bases and J by 8 bases, leaving 24 bases between them. Germline lookup yields CDR1 SQVTM and CDR2 ANQGSEA. The CDR3 loop spans 15 amino acids. The CDR3 DNA follows: TGCAGCGTTAGCGGACAAGCTGGGGCGGATGGCGGCTACACCTTC. Residues: CSVSGQAGADGGYTF.

This clonotype showed up many times. The chain couples TRBV7-9 to TRBJ2-3; D is unclear. Germline lookup yields CDR1 SEHNR and CDR2 FQNEAQ (reference sequence). Trimming removed 5 bases from V and 6 bases from J, with 12 bases in between. The CDR3 extends over 13 amino acids. The DNA for the CDR3 is TGTGCCAGCAGCCCCTCATGGCCGGATACGCAGTATTTT. This sequence encodes CASSPSWPDTQYF.

This clonotype was recorded many times. The CDR3 DNA reads TGTGCCATCCGCGGGGGACGGATCGGGCAGTACTTC. Its translation: CAIRGGRIGQYF. This chain joins TRBV10-3 and TRBJ2-7; the match to TRBD2 covers 7 bases. J gave up 9 bases and V 8 bases, and 10 bases lay outside the gene matches. The CDR3 spans 12 residues. CDR1 and CDR2 (germline): ENHRY, SYGVKD.

A few counts support this clonotype. This sequence joins TRBV18 and TRBJ2-7; D remains ambiguous. Germline V CDR1 and CDR2: KGHSH, LQKENI. CDR3 length: 12 residues. The V gene lost 1 base and the J gene lost 6 bases, with 7 bases spanning the gap. Written as DNA, the CDR3 is TGTGCCAGCTCACCACAGGGTTCCGAGCAGTACTTC. It codes for CASSPQGSEQYF.

This clonotype has just a few counts. V and J are TRBV7-9 and TRBJ2-3, with a tentative D call TRBD2 (5 bases). Germline CDR1 and CDR2: SEHNR and FQNEAQ (reference sequence). The CDR3 consists of 16 residues. V lost 3 bases and J 3 bases, leaving 16 bases between the germline ends. This CDR3 reads CASSLSEGAQTDTQYF. CDR3 sequence (DNA): TGTGCCAGCAGCTTGTCAGAGGGAGCCCAAACAGATACGCAGTATTTT.

The chain joins TRBV12-3 or TRBV12-4 to TRBJ2-3, with a tentative D call TRBD1 (6 bases). V lost 5 bases and J 2 bases, leaving 11 bases between the germline ends. The length of the CDR3 is 14 residues. The CDR3 DNA reads TGTGCCAGCAGTACACCGGGACACACAGATACGCAGTATTTT. It codes for CASSTPGHTDTQYF.

The genes are TRBV3-1 and TRBJ2-7; no clear D gene. Trimming took off 0 bases at V and 0 bases at J, with 6 bases between the two ends. The CDR3 contains 14 residues. Per the germline V gene, CDR1 is LGHDT and CDR2 is YNNKEL (reference sequence). The CDR3 sequence is CASSQDISSYEQYF. CDR3 bases: TGTGCCAGCAGCCAAGATATCAGCTCCTACGAGCAGTACTTC.

In its sample, this clonotype was seen a few times. This rearrangement joins TRBV6-5 to TRBJ2-7; D perhaps matches TRBD1 (5 bases). The germline V and J ends were trimmed by 6 bases and 2 bases, with 8 bases remaining between them. The germline V gene has CDR1 MNHEY and CDR2 SVGAGI. The CDR3 totals 12 residues. The CDR3 loop is CASRKGPYEQYF. The CDR3 DNA reads as TGTGCCAGCAGAAAGGGGCCCTACGAGCAGTACTTC.

A few counts support this clonotype. The rearrangement joins TRBV11-2 to TRBJ2-1; D gene ambiguous. This CDR3 has 13 amino acids. Germline V gene lookup returns CDR1 SGHAT and CDR2 FQNNGV. Trimming stripped 1 base from V and 7 bases from J, with 8 bases between. The CDR3 loop reads CASSLGFGNEQFF. CDR3 in DNA: TGTGCCAGCAGCTTAGGGTTCGGGAATGAGCAGTTCTTC.

This clonotype was detected only a few times. The J gene is TRBJ2-1, the V gene TRBV4-3, with TRBD2 matching over 10 bases. The CDR3 length is 17 residues. V was clipped by 0 bases and J by 5 bases; unmatched bases: 7. CDR1 is LGHNA, CDR2 YSLEER, per germline. In DNA form, the CDR3 reads TGCGCCAGCAGCCAAGAGTTCGCTAGCGGGAGACACAATGAGCAGTTCTTC. Protein product: CASSQEFASGRHNEQFF.

The chain carries TRBV10-3 and TRBJ1-1; TRBD1 matches 7 bases. Losses at the gene ends were 6 bases for V and 5 bases for J; bases not matched to a gene: 6. The germline gives CDR1 ENHRY, CDR2 SYGVKD. The CDR3 contains 13 residues. The CDR3 nucleotides read TGTGCCATCAGAGACAGGGATCAGACTGAAGCTTTCTTT. Protein sequence: CAIRDRDQTEAFF.

In this sample, this clonotype turned up many times. The chain joins TRBV6-5 to TRBJ2-7; 12 positions match TRBD2. The CDR3 consists of 16 residues. Germline lookup yields CDR1 MNHEY and CDR2 SVGAGI. V shed 6 bases, J shed 3 bases, and the junction held 9 bases outside the gene matches. In nucleotides, the CDR3 is TGTGCCAGCAGGGAGGCCTGGGGACTAGCGGGCTACGAGCAGTACTTC. Residues: CASREAWGLAGYEQYF.

This chain connects TRBV28 to TRBJ2-7; possibly TRBD1 or TRBD2 for D (6 bases each). V lost 5 bases to trimming and J lost 3 bases, with 23 bases between them. There are 17 residues in the CDR3. Germline V gives CDR1 MDHEN, CDR2 SYDVKM. The CDR3 loop is CASSPSKGGQPLYEQYF. The CDR3 nucleotides read TGTGCCAGCAGTCCTAGTAAGGGGGGCCAACCCCTCTACGAGCAGTACTTC. The whole variable domain, filled in from reference TRBV28 and TRBJ2-7, reads DVKVTQSSRYLVKRTGEKVFLECVQDMDHENMFWYRQDPGLGLRLIYFSYDVKMKEKGDIPEGYSVSREKKERFSLILESASTNQTSMYLCASSPSKGGQPLYEQYFGPGTRLTVT.

The rearrangement links TRBV14 to TRBJ2-2, with D hard to call. Per the germline V gene, CDR1 is SGHDN and CDR2 is FVKESK. V gave up 0 bases and J gave up 4 bases, with 9 bases separating them. The CDR3 spans 15 residues. The DNA of the CDR3 is TGTGCCAGCAGCCAAGACAGGCTGAGCACCGGGGAGCTGTTTTTT. This gives the protein CASSQDRLSTGELFF.

The sample holds many counts of this clonotype. The rearrangement uses TRBV7-9 and TRBJ2-3, with TRBD1 as a possible D gene (5 bases). The germline V gene has CDR1 SEHNR and CDR2 FQNEAQ (reference sequence). V was shortened by 7 bases and J by 0 bases, with 11 bases between the two germline ends. This CDR3 region has 14 residues. CDR3 region: CASTRAGSTDTQYF. The CDR3 nucleotides are TGTGCCAGCACCCGGGCAGGGAGCACAGATACGCAGTATTTT.

Only a few counts were recorded for this clonotype. The J gene is TRBJ2-5, the V gene TRBV11-1; 10 bases line up with TRBD1. V trimming: 2 bases; J trimming: 4 bases; junction bases outside the gene matches: 10. Germline assignment: CDR1 SGHAT and CDR2 FQDESV (reference sequence). The CDR3 sequence is 17 residues long. CDR3 bases: TGTGCCAGCAGCTTATTTGTGGGACAGGGGAATGGAGAGACCCAGTACTTC. Translation gives CASSLFVGQGNGETQYF.

This chain uses TRBV20-1 with TRBJ1-1, with D possibly TRBD1 on 6 matching bases. In germline, CDR1 is DFQATT, CDR2 SNEGSKA (reference sequence). V was trimmed by 2 bases and J by 3 bases, leaving 10 bases between them. This CDR3 contains 13 residues. In DNA, the CDR3 is TGCAGTGCTAGAAGACAGGACGACACTGAAGCTTTCTTT. This translates into CSARRQDDTEAFF.

The sample holds a few counts of this clonotype. This rearrangement joins TRBV5-1 to TRBJ2-3; the D gene is possibly TRBD2 (6 bases). V was trimmed by 4 bases and J by 2 bases, leaving 14 bases between them. CDR3 length: 15 residues. Germline lookup yields CDR1 SGHRS and CDR2 YFSETQ. As DNA, the CDR3 is TGCGCCAGCAGCCGTGGTAGCGGAAACACAGATACGCAGTATTTT. Translation gives CASSRGSGNTDTQYF.

This chain uses TRBV18 with TRBJ2-7; D may match TRBD1 or TRBD2 (5 bases each). There are 13 residues in the CDR3. CDR1 and CDR2 (germline): KGHSH, LQKENI. V lost 3 bases and J lost 5, with 11 bases in between. The CDR3 is CASSPPGLDEQYF. The CDR3 region has the DNA TGTGCCAGCTCACCTCCGGGGCTGGACGAGCAGTACTTC.

The J gene is TRBJ2-3, the V gene TRBV7-3; 10 positions agree with TRBD1. With V trimmed by 5 bases and J by 11 bases, 10 bases remained unmatched. Germline V gives CDR1 SGHTA, CDR2 FQGTGA. The CDR3 length is 14 residues. DNA for the CDR3: TGTGCCAGCAGCCCGGGACAGGGGAATATACGGCAGTATTTT. Its protein product is CASSPGQGNIRQYF.

This chain links TRBV12-3 or TRBV12-4 with TRBJ1-5, with D unresolved. Trimming removed 3 bases at V and 7 bases at J, with 13 bases between. The CDR3 runs 14 residues. This CDR3 reads CASSFRSGNQPQHF. CDR3 bases: TGTGCCAGCAGTTTTCGAAGTGGTAACCAGCCCCAGCATTTT.

This sequence joins TRBV6-2 or TRBV6-3 and TRBJ2-1, with 11 bases that match TRBD2. Germline V gives CDR1 MNHEY, CDR2 SVGEGT. The CDR3 has 15 residues. The junction had 6 bases not matched to a gene; V was cut back by 6 bases and J by 5 bases. The CDR3 region has the DNA TGTGCCAGCAGGGCTAGCGGGAGGAGCAACAATGAGCAGTTCTTC. It yields the protein CASRASGRSNNEQFF.

The table lists this clonotype with a few counts. The chain joins TRBV12-3 or TRBV12-4 to TRBJ2-1, with TRBD2 identical over 8 bases. This CDR3 comprises 16 residues. V lost 4 bases, J lost 5 bases, and 10 bases stayed unmatched. Written as DNA, the CDR3 is TGTGCCAGCAGTTACATAGCGGGAACCCCTAACAATGAGCAGTTCTTC. The encoded protein is CASSYIAGTPNNEQFF.

V is TRBV11-1 and J is TRBJ2-5; D ambiguous. The CDR3 extends over 11 amino acids. Germline V gene sequence: CDR1 SGHAT, CDR2 FQDESV (reference sequence). The germline V and J ends were trimmed by 8 bases and 8 bases, with 12 bases remaining between them. CDR3 sequence reads: CASGKGVTQYF. The CDR3 DNA reads TGTGCCAGCGGGAAAGGTGTCACCCAGTACTTC.

This CDR3 reads CASSLPRLAGAGETQYF. As DNA, the CDR3 is TGTGCCAGCAGTTTACCGCGACTAGCGGGAGCGGGGGAGACCCAGTACTTC. V is TRBV27 and J is TRBJ2-5; TRBD2 agrees at 12 bases. After removal of 2 bases from V and 5 bases from J, the junction contained 9 bases not matched to a gene. This CDR3 contains 17 residues. CDR1 is MNHEY and CDR2 is SMNVEV in the germline V gene (reference sequence).

This clonotype has more than one count but fewer than ten. The genes are TRBV6-2 or TRBV6-3 and TRBJ2-1, with 16 bases aligning to TRBD2. Per germline, CDR1 MNHEY and CDR2 SVGEGT. There are 20 residues in the CDR3. J lost 0 bases, V lost 2 bases, and 7 bases had no gene match. CDR3 sequence (DNA): TGTGCCAGCAGTTACCCCGGGACTAGCGGGAGGGCCGGCTCCTACAATGAGCAGTTCTTC. It encodes CASSYPGTSGRAGSYNEQFF.